The 28 T cell receptor beta chains presented below share a single source sample, sequenced in a study of control samples from healthy donors and cancer patients. Produced via immunoSEQ multiplex PCR; TCRdb's table is partial and in-frame only. This table holds about 21,000 clones, around 84% found once. The sequenced sample consisted of PBMCs. Every receptor here comes from a man between 60 and 70 years old with colorectal cancer.

The V gene is TRBV7-8, the J gene TRBJ1-3, with D maybe TRBD1 (6 bases). V was cut by 5 bases and J by 0 bases, with 14 bases left in between. The length of the CDR3 is 16 residues. Germline CDR1 SGHVS, CDR2 FQNEAQ. The CDR3 bases are TGTGCCAGCAGCCCTGGGGGCTGGAGCTCTGGAAACACCATATATTTT. Translating it yields CASSPGGWSSGNTIYF.

The chain recombines TRBV24-1 with TRBJ1-2; no reliable D call. The CDR3 length is 15 residues. Looked up from germline, CDR1 is KGHDR and CDR2 is SFDVKD. V gave up 4 bases and J gave up 6 bases, with 17 bases separating them. CDR3: CATSDLNDPPDGYTF. DNA for the CDR3: TGTGCCACCAGTGACCTGAACGACCCGCCGGATGGCTACACCTTC.

V gene TRBV10-2 combines with J gene TRBJ2-7; 8 bases align to TRBD2. Losses at the gene ends were 5 bases for V and 2 bases for J; bases not matched to a gene: 8. This CDR3 spans 15 amino acids. Germline CDR1 reads WSHSY; CDR2 reads SAAADI. The CDR3 nucleotides are TGCGCCAGCAGTAGACTGGGACTAGACACCTACGAGCAGTACTTC. Amino acid sequence: CASSRLGLDTYEQYF.

The chain carries TRBV27 and TRBJ1-5; a weak D match, TRBD1 (5 bases). The V end lost 0 bases, the J end lost 1 base, and 10 bases lay between the germline ends. Germline CDR1 reads MNHEY; CDR2 reads SMNVEV (reference sequence). This CDR3 contains 16 residues. CDR3 region: CASSLSPQGSNQPQHF. CDR3 coding DNA: TGTGCCAGCAGTTTATCCCCTCAGGGAAGCAATCAGCCCCAGCATTTT.

The V call is TRBV5-6, the J call TRBJ1-3, with D hard to call. Per the germline V gene, CDR1 is SGHDT and CDR2 is YYEEEE. Trimming left V 3 bases short and J 1 base short, with 11 bases between. The length of the CDR3 is 15 residues. The CDR3 nucleotides read TGTGCCAGCAGCTCGCCATCTTTTTCTGGAAACACCATATATTTT. This gives the protein CASSSPSFSGNTIYF. Together with reference TRBV5-6 and TRBJ1-3, the CDR3 gives the full variable domain: DAGVTQSPTHLIKTRGQQVTLRCSPKSGHDTVSWYQQALGQGPQFIFQYYEEEERQRGNFPDRFSGHQFPNYSSELNVNALLLGDSALYLCASSSPSFSGNTIYFGEGSWLTVV.

In regard to this clone: One end of the junction does not line up with germline, which may come from a read error. The V and J genes are TRBV6-5 and TRBJ1-1; 7 nucleotides align to TRBD1. The germline V gene has CDR1 MNHEY and CDR2 SVGAGI. The CDR3 is made up of 15 amino acids. CDR3 coding DNA: TGTGTCAGCAGTTTGTTGATTCAGGGGGTGGCTGAAGCTTTCTTT. Protein: CVSSLLIQGVAEAFF.

The rearrangement joins TRBV3-1 (or the pseudogene TRBV3-2) to TRBJ1-2; 8 nucleotides match TRBD1. This CDR3 has 14 amino acids. Germline loops: CDR1 LGHDT, CDR2 YNNKEL (reference sequence). V was pared by 0 bases and J by 8 bases, with 5 bases of the junction left unmatched. CDR3 residues: CASSQESDRGGYTF. CDR3 bases: TGTGCCAGCAGCCAAGAGAGCGACAGGGGCGGCTACACCTTC.

The genes are TRBV12-3 or TRBV12-4 and TRBJ2-3; D is uncertain. Trimming removed 5 bases at V and 0 bases at J, with 3 bases between. The CDR3 is made up of 12 amino acids. Here the CDR3 DNA reads TGTGCCAGCAGTGCTAGCACAGATACGCAGTATTTT. It yields the protein CASSASTDTQYF.

This clone was counted a single time. The J gene is TRBJ1-5, the V gene TRBV7-9; D possibly corresponds to TRBD1 (5 bases). V was pared by 5 bases and J by 8 bases, with 16 bases between. The CDR3 sequence is 14 residues long. Germline V CDR1 and CDR2: SEHNR, FQNEAQ (reference sequence). CDR3 nucleotide sequence: TGTGCCAGCAGCCATTCTGACAGATTAAAGCCCCAGCATTTT. Translating it yields CASSHSDRLKPQHF.

This sequence joins TRBV5-1 and TRBJ1-2; the D is unclear. V lost 0 bases and J 1 base, leaving 7 bases between the germline ends. Germline V lookup: CDR1 SGHRS, CDR2 YFSETQ. The CDR3 consists of 14 residues. The CDR3 loop is CASSLERGNYGYTF. As DNA, the CDR3 is TGCGCCAGCAGCTTGGAGCGCGGTAACTATGGCTACACCTTC.

The V gene is TRBV2, the J gene TRBJ1-2; D is undetermined. The CDR3 consists of 14 residues. From germline, CDR1 is SNHLY and CDR2 FYNNEI. Trimming shortened V by 4 bases and J by 8 bases, and 17 bases separated the two germline ends. The CDR3 DNA is TGTGCCAGCAGTGCCTCGGGCCCCTTAGGAGGCTACACCTTC. Translating gives CASSASGPLGGYTF. Full variable domain (outside the CDR3, taken from reference TRBV2 and TRBJ1-2): EPEVTQTPSHQVTQMGQEVILRCVPISNHLYFYWYRQILGQKVEFLVSFYNNEISEKSEIFDDQFSVERPDGSNFTLKIRSTKLEDSAMYFCASSASGPLGGYTFGSGTRLTVV.

The rearrangement uses TRBV29-1 and TRBJ1-2; D may be TRBD1 (6 bases). With 4 bases removed from V and 5 bases from J, the gap between germline ends came to 20 bases. Per the germline V gene, CDR1 is SQVTM and CDR2 is ANQGSEA. The CDR3 covers 15 residues. The CDR3 spells CSVVRPTGKTYGYTF. DNA of the CDR3: TGCAGCGTTGTTCGCCCGACAGGCAAGACTTATGGCTACACCTTC.

The rearrangement uses TRBV5-4 and TRBJ2-2; 7 positions match TRBD2. Per the germline V gene, CDR1 is SGHNT and CDR2 is YYREEE (reference sequence). V was clipped by 4 bases and J by 8 bases; unmatched bases: 11. The CDR3 spans 15 residues. The CDR3 nucleotides read TGTGCCAGCAGCCCTCCGGGGGGAGGAATGGGGGAGCTGTTTTTT. This codes for CASSPPGGGMGELFF.

CDR3 amino acids: CASSTGQGLWPQHF. The CDR3, as DNA: TGTGCCAGCAGCACGGGACAGGGGCTTTGGCCCCAGCATTTT. The V and J genes are TRBV11-2 and TRBJ1-5; 10 bases agree with TRBD1. V dropped 5 bases and J dropped 9; count of bases not matched to a gene: 7. Germline V gives CDR1 SGHAT, CDR2 FQNNGV. The CDR3 is 14 residues long.

This clone was recorded a few times. V usage is TRBV6-5 and J usage is TRBJ1-2, with D tentatively TRBD1 (6 bases). Germline-derived CDR1 and CDR2 are MNHEY and SVGAGI. Trimming stripped 2 bases from V and 8 bases from J, with 12 bases between. The CDR3 runs 13 residues. Written as DNA, the CDR3 is TGTGCCAGCAGTTACGTCGTAGGGGGGGGCTACACCTTC. Protein: CASSYVVGGGYTF.

J is TRBJ1-6 and V is TRBV30, with 7 nucleotides matching TRBD1. The CDR3 is 14 residues long. V was pared by 8 bases and J by 5 bases, with 9 bases of the junction left unmatched. Looked up from germline, CDR1 is GTSNPN and CDR2 is SVGIG (reference sequence). CDR3 sequence: CAAKGQTNNSPLHF. The CDR3 nucleotides are TGTGCCGCGAAGGGACAGACAAATAATTCACCCCTCCACTTT.

The gene calls are TRBV7-9 and TRBJ1-3; TRBD1 matches 11 bases. The germline gives CDR1 SEHNR, CDR2 FQNEAQ (reference sequence). This CDR3 is built from 16 residues. Trimming took 1 base from V and 7 from J; bases not matched to a gene: 6. CDR3 in DNA: TGTGCCAGCAGCTTAGATACCGGGACAGGGGGGAACACCATATATTTT. It is translated as CASSLDTGTGGNTIYF.

The genes are TRBV29-1 and TRBJ1-2; TRBD1 matches 12 bases. V was clipped by 4 bases and J by 6 bases; unmatched bases: 9. Germline assignment: CDR1 SQVTM and CDR2 ANQGSEA. This CDR3 is built from 15 residues. The CDR3 here is CSVGPGQGARDGYTF. The CDR3 nucleotides read TGCAGCGTTGGCCCGGGACAGGGGGCGCGGGATGGCTACACCTTC.

The CDR3 loop reads CASSVAGQTGNTIYF. As DNA, the CDR3 is TGTGCCAGCAGCGTAGCAGGACAAACAGGAAACACCATATATTTT. This sequence joins TRBV9 and TRBJ1-3; tentatively, D is TRBD1 (5 bases). V lost 0 bases and J 4 bases, leaving 11 bases between the germline ends. The CDR3 runs 15 residues. Germline V gene data show CDR1 as SGDLS and CDR2 as YYNGEE. Drawing the rest from reference TRBV9 and TRBJ1-3, the complete variable domain is DSGVTQTPKHLITATGQRVTLRCSPRSGDLSVYWYQQSLDQGLQFLIQYYNGEERAKGNILERFSAQQFPDLHSELNLSSLELGDSALYFCASSVAGQTGNTIYFGEGSWLTVV.

This clone was observed a handful of times. The CDR3 coding sequence is TGTGCCAGCAGCGCGGGGGGCCTGGGTTCTCTGCAGTACGTC. The encoded protein is CASSAGGLGSLQYV. J is TRBJ2-7 and V is TRBV9; a possible D gene is TRBD2 (7 bases). Trimming took 3 bases from V and 9 from J, leaving 19 bases between them. Germline assignment: CDR1 SGDLS and CDR2 YYNGEE. The CDR3 covers 14 residues.

There are a few counts of this clone. CDR3 loop: CAISGGLGYTF. The CDR3 coding sequence is TGTGCCATCAGTGGCGGGCTTGGCTACACCTTC. The chain recombines TRBV10-3 with TRBJ1-2, with D hard to call. V lost 4 bases and J 7 bases, leaving 7 bases between the germline ends. The CDR3 runs 11 residues. Germline V gene lookup returns CDR1 ENHRY and CDR2 SYGVKD.

The rearrangement uses TRBV24-1 and TRBJ2-3; 7 bases agree with TRBD1. The germline V gene has CDR1 KGHDR and CDR2 SFDVKD. The CDR3 loop spans 16 amino acids. Trimming took 3 bases from V and 0 from J; bases not matched to a gene: 5. CDR3 nucleotides: TGTGCCACCAGTGATACCGGGACAGCTAGCACAGATACGCAGTATTTT. Its protein product is CATSDTGTASTDTQYF.

This rearrangement joins TRBV9 to TRBJ1-5; TRBD1 aligns across 8 bases. Germline V gene lookup returns CDR1 SGDLS and CDR2 YYNGEE. The junction had 10 bases not matched to a gene; V was cut back by 4 bases and J by 7 bases. The CDR3 length is 15 residues. This chain's CDR3 is CASSSTGVSGQPQHF. The CDR3 region has the DNA TGTGCCAGCAGCTCGACAGGGGTCAGCGGACAGCCCCAGCATTTT.

The chain recombines TRBV9 with TRBJ1-1; possibly TRBD1 for D (6 bases). CDR1 is SGDLS and CDR2 is YYNGEE in the germline V gene. The V end was cut by 3 bases, the J end by 4 bases, with 25 bases between. The CDR3 has 18 amino acids. The DNA of the CDR3 is TGTGCCAGCAGCGGCCCCAGTGGGGGGGGCCTCGGGGGCACTGAAGCTTTCTTT. This encodes CASSGPSGGGLGGTEAFF.

This chain joins TRBV5-1 and TRBJ2-7; possibly TRBD2 for D (6 bases). Germline lookup yields CDR1 SGHRS and CDR2 YFSETQ. This CDR3 region has 16 residues. V gave up 1 base and J gave up 2 bases, with 16 bases separating them. Here the CDR3 DNA reads TGCGCCAGCAGCTTGCAAGCCGGGACTCTCGCCTACGAGCAGTACTTC. As protein: CASSLQAGTLAYEQYF.

The genes are TRBV5-6 and TRBJ2-1; 7 positions match TRBD2. CDR3 size: 15 residues. Unmatched junction bases numbered 6, after V lost 1 base and J lost 5 bases. The germline gives CDR1 SGHDT, CDR2 YYEEEE. CDR3: CASSLPSGTHNEQFF. The CDR3 coding sequence is TGTGCCAGCAGCTTGCCTAGCGGTACCCACAATGAGCAGTTCTTC. Combining the CDR3 with reference TRBV5-6 and TRBJ2-1 gives the whole variable domain DAGVTQSPTHLIKTRGQQVTLRCSPKSGHDTVSWYQQALGQGPQFIFQYYEEEERQRGNFPDRFSGHQFPNYSSELNVNALLLGDSALYLCASSLPSGTHNEQFFGPGTRLTVL.

This sequence joins TRBV2 and TRBJ1-5; D unresolved. Trimming pared 7 bases from V and 0 bases from J, leaving 13 bases between. The CDR3 is made up of 15 amino acids. Germline V gene lookup returns CDR1 SNHLY and CDR2 FYNNEI. CDR3 sequence: CASNSPTASNQPQHF. The DNA of the CDR3 is TGTGCCAGCAATTCACCGACGGCTAGCAATCAGCCCCAGCATTTT.

This chain joins TRBV11-2 and TRBJ2-2; D remains unclear. The germline CDR1 and CDR2 sequences are SGHAT and FQNNGV. V was shortened by 7 bases and J by 0 bases, with 15 bases between the two germline ends. The CDR3 has 16 residues. The CDR3 region has the DNA TGTGCCAGCACCCCCGTGGCAGGCACGAACACCGGGGAGCTGTTTTTT. This translates into CASTPVAGTNTGELFF.